These 19 T cell receptor beta chains came from one sample sequenced in a study of blood T cell repertoires in COVID-19. Sequencing used immunoSEQ multiplex PCR; TCRdb keeps in-frame clones, though not all of them. The table lists approximately 270,000 clones, roughly nine tenths of them singletons. The sequenced sample consisted of peripheral blood. The receptors stem from a man in his late teens or twenties with active or convalescent COVID-19.

The chain employs TRBV28 and TRBJ1-5; unclear D gene. Germline V CDR1 and CDR2: MDHEN, SYDVKM. The CDR3 sequence is 13 residues long. Trimming stripped 4 bases from V and 2 bases from J, with 6 bases between. The CDR3 is CASSSQGNQPQHF. CDR3 bases: TGTGCCAGCAGTTCCCAGGGCAATCAGCCCCAGCATTTT.

This sequence joins TRBV11-2 and TRBJ1-2; TRBD1 agrees at 9 bases. The CDR3 contains 17 residues. With V trimmed by 5 bases and J by 6 bases, 16 bases remained unmatched. Germline V gene data show CDR1 as SGHAT and CDR2 as FQNNGV. The CDR3 region is CASSPAWRDRGRDGYTF. The CDR3 DNA sequence: TGTGCCAGCAGCCCCGCATGGAGAGACAGGGGGAGGGATGGCTACACCTTC.

The CDR3 reads CASRRPGLTYGYTF. The CDR3 DNA is TGTGCCAGCAGGCGACCGGGACTGACCTATGGCTACACCTTC. The J gene is TRBJ1-2, the V gene TRBV3-1 (or the pseudogene TRBV3-2), with a tentative D call TRBD1 (5 bases). Per germline, CDR1 LGHDT and CDR2 YNNKEL (reference sequence). V lost 6 bases, J lost 4 bases, and 15 bases lay in between. This CDR3 has 14 amino acids.

V gene TRBV27 combines with J gene TRBJ2-3; TRBD1 matches 7 bases. This CDR3 has 14 amino acids. The J segment lost 2 bases and the V segment lost 7 bases, leaving 6 bases of the junction unmatched. CDR1 is MNHEY and CDR2 is SMNVEV in the germline V gene (reference sequence). CDR3 in DNA: TGTGCCAGCATGGGGACAGCAAACACAGATACGCAGTATTTT. It codes for CASMGTANTDTQYF.

This chain links TRBV27 with TRBJ2-7, with 7 bases fitting TRBD1. This CDR3 comprises 15 residues. CDR1 is MNHEY, CDR2 SMNVEV, per germline (reference sequence). Trimming cost V 5 bases and J 5 bases; bases outside gene matches: 12. The CDR3 DNA is TGTGCCAGCAGTGCGCGACAGGGCATCTTGCACGAGCAGTACTTC. Translating it yields CASSARQGILHEQYF.

This rearrangement joins TRBV3-1 (or the pseudogene TRBV3-2) to TRBJ1-3, with D unclear. V was cut by 1 base and J by 9 bases, with 7 bases left in between. Germline CDR1 LGHDT, CDR2 YNNKEL (reference sequence). This CDR3 contains 12 residues. The DNA for the CDR3 is TGTGCCAGCAGCCAAGTCGGTGCCACCATATATTTT. This gives the protein CASSQVGATIYF.

The CDR3 reads CASSQEVATNEKLFF. The CDR3 bases are TGCGCCAGCAGCCAAGAAGTAGCAACTAATGAAAAACTGTTTTTT. The V call is TRBV4-3, the J call TRBJ1-4; D call uncertain. CDR1 LGHNA and CDR2 YSLEER come from the germline V gene. Trimming took 0 bases from V and 0 from J, leaving 5 bases between them. CDR3 size: 15 residues.

The genes are TRBV6-1 and TRBJ2-5; 7 bases line up with TRBD2. V shed 4 bases and J 7 bases; nucleotides not matched to a gene: 15. Germline loops: CDR1 MNHNS, CDR2 SASEGT. This CDR3 is 16 amino acids long. The CDR3 DNA sequence: TGTGCCAGCAGTGGGGGGGGACGCCGGAACCGGGGGACCCAGTACTTC. It yields the protein CASSGGGRRNRGTQYF.

This clone was recorded a few times. The gene calls are TRBV6-2 or TRBV6-3 and TRBJ2-7, with 8 bases that match TRBD2. The CDR3 runs 16 residues. Germline V gives CDR1 MNHEY, CDR2 SVGEGT. V gave up 2 bases and J gave up 0 bases; unmatched junction bases: 6. The DNA of the CDR3 is TGTGCCAGCAGTTACCCAATAGCGGGGAGCTCCTACGAGCAGTACTTC. Its protein is CASSYPIAGSSYEQYF.

Only one count was recorded for this clone. This chain connects TRBV5-1 to TRBJ2-4, with TRBD1 matching 9 bases. This CDR3 is built from 13 residues. Germline V lookup: CDR1 SGHRS, CDR2 YFSETQ. V dropped 4 bases and J dropped 8; count of bases not matched to a gene: 4. The CDR3 spells CASSRTGEDIQYF. The CDR3 DNA reads as TGCGCCAGCAGCCGGACAGGGGAGGACATTCAGTACTTC.

This sequence joins TRBV28 and TRBJ2-1; the match to TRBD2 covers 7 bases. J gave up 3 bases and V 6 bases, and 11 bases lay outside the gene matches. The CDR3 contains 16 residues. The germline CDR1 and CDR2 sequences are MDHEN and SYDVKM. CDR3 bases: TGTGCCAGCAGCCAACTGGGGGACTACATCTACAATGAGCAGTTCTTC. It yields the protein CASSQLGDYIYNEQFF. The full variable domain, with the rest looked up from reference TRBV28 and TRBJ2-1, is DVKVTQSSRYLVKRTGEKVFLECVQDMDHENMFWYRQDPGLGLRLIYFSYDVKMKEKGDIPEGYSVSREKKERFSLILESASTNQTSMYLCASSQLGDYIYNEQFFGPGTRLTVL.

The V call is TRBV7-9, the J call TRBJ2-1, with D perhaps TRBD2 (5 bases). This CDR3 region has 18 residues. Germline V gene sequence: CDR1 SEHNR, CDR2 FQNEAQ (reference sequence). The germline V and J ends were trimmed by 4 bases and 0 bases, with 19 bases remaining between them. The CDR3 is CASSSLSRLPSSYNEQFF. In nucleotides, the CDR3 is TGTGCCAGCAGCTCTCTGTCCCGACTACCCAGCTCCTACAATGAGCAGTTCTTC.

V gene TRBV3-1 (or the pseudogene TRBV3-2) combines with J gene TRBJ2-4, with unresolved D. V was shortened by 4 bases and J by 9 bases, with 10 bases between the two germline ends. Germline V gene sequence: CDR1 LGHDT, CDR2 YNNKEL (reference sequence). This CDR3 spans 12 amino acids. The CDR3 here is CASSPNSLIQYF. The CDR3 DNA reads TGTGCCAGCAGCCCGAATAGCCTCATTCAGTACTTC.

The chain carries TRBV5-1 and TRBJ2-3; 9 nucleotides align to TRBD2. The germline V gene has CDR1 SGHRS and CDR2 YFSETQ. V was pared by 5 bases and J by 0 bases, with 7 bases of the junction left unmatched. The CDR3 contains 16 residues. The chain's CDR3 is CASRQRLAASTDTQYF. CDR3 bases: TGCGCCAGCAGGCAAAGACTAGCGGCTAGCACAGATACGCAGTATTTT.

This clone came up once. The chain combines TRBV3-1 (or the pseudogene TRBV3-2) with TRBJ1-2, with no clear D. CDR3 length: 15 amino acids. V gave up 0 bases and J gave up 1 base, with 9 bases separating them. Germline V gene data show CDR1 as LGHDT and CDR2 as YNNKEL (reference sequence). The CDR3 is CASSQDEEGNYGYTF. CDR3 DNA sequence: TGTGCCAGCAGCCAAGACGAGGAGGGTAACTATGGCTACACCTTC.

As to this clone: Compared with germline, one end of the junction differs, possibly owing to a read error. V usage is TRBV7-7 and J usage is TRBJ2-2; D gene uncertain. Germline CDR1 is SSHAT and CDR2 is FNYEAQ (reference sequence). The CDR3 consists of 13 residues. The CDR3 DNA follows: TGTGCTAGCAGCTTAGCTGTAGCCGGGGAGCTGTTTTTT. It specifies CASSLAVAGELFF.

This chain connects TRBV9 to TRBJ2-5; TRBD2 matches at 11 bases. The germline gives CDR1 SGDLS, CDR2 YYNGEE. V shed 4 bases and J 1 base; nucleotides not matched to a gene: 6. The CDR3 contains 16 residues. CDR3: CASSPRLAGSQETQYF. DNA for the CDR3: TGTGCCAGCAGCCCACGACTAGCGGGGTCCCAAGAGACCCAGTACTTC.

This clone has a single count. Here the CDR3 DNA reads TGTGCCAGCGCGATGGGGCGGACCTCCTACAATGAGCAGTTCTTC. Protein sequence: CASAMGRTSYNEQFF. The rearrangement joins TRBV6-5 to TRBJ2-1; tentatively, D is TRBD1 (5 bases). V shed 8 bases and J shed 0 bases, with 14 bases lying between them. CDR1 is MNHEY, CDR2 SVGAGI, per germline. CDR3 size: 15 residues.

This chain joins TRBV27 and TRBJ2-3; TRBD1 matches 7 bases. The CDR3 extends over 13 amino acids. The V and J ends lost 5 bases and 4 bases, in that order; junction bases with no gene match: 3. Looked up from germline, CDR1 is MNHEY and CDR2 is SMNVEV (reference sequence). This CDR3 reads CASSPDRADTQYF. The CDR3 DNA reads as TGTGCCAGCAGTCCCGACAGGGCAGATACGCAGTATTTT.